The 8 T cell receptor beta chains reported below all come from one sample, sequenced in a study of technical replicates of blood from several donors. The data were produced by immunoSEQ multiplex PCR, yet TCRdb's version contains in-frame clones alone and is incomplete. The sample holds about 88,000 clones, 85% to 95% seen once. The specimen sequenced was T cells isolated from PBMCs. The receptors stem from a human donor in good health.

The chain joins TRBV29-1 to TRBJ1-5; D possibly corresponds to TRBD1 (5 bases). Germline V gene sequence: CDR1 SQVTM, CDR2 ANQGSEA. Trimming removed 0 bases at V and 0 bases at J, with 12 bases between. The length of the CDR3 is 16 residues. In nucleotides, the CDR3 is TGCAGCGTTGAAGATCGAGGGAGGGGTAGCAATCAGCCCCAGCATTTT. The encoded protein is CSVEDRGRGSNQPQHF.

The rearrangement joins TRBV27 to TRBJ2-7; D is unclear. The V end lost 10 bases, the J end lost 3 bases, and 19 bases lay between the germline ends. The germline V gene encodes CDR1 MNHEY and CDR2 SMNVEV (reference sequence). This CDR3 region has 14 residues. CDR3 nucleotides: TGTGCCACCAGAGAGACACGCCTTAACTACGAGCAGTACTTC. Translated: CATRETRLNYEQYF.

The chain links TRBV30 to TRBJ1-1; 9 bases are a match to TRBD1. CDR1 and CDR2 (germline): GTSNPN, SVGIG (reference sequence). The length of the CDR3 is 12 residues. Trimming took 7 bases from V and 8 from J; bases not matched to a gene: 8. DNA for the CDR3: TGTGCCTATACTACAGGGGGCCCAGAAGCTTTCTTT. It is translated as CAYTTGGPEAFF.

J is TRBJ1-5 and V is TRBV2; D ambiguous. Germline loops: CDR1 SNHLY, CDR2 FYNNEI. This CDR3 comprises 13 residues. Trimming removed 7 bases at V and 6 bases at J, with 13 bases between. This chain's CDR3 is CASTEEVFQPQHF. For the CDR3, the DNA is TGTGCCAGCACCGAGGAAGTTTTTCAGCCCCAGCATTTT. The whole variable domain, remainder taken from reference TRBV2 and TRBJ1-5, is EPEVTQTPSHQVTQMGQEVILRCVPISNHLYFYWYRQILGQKVEFLVSFYNNEISEKSEIFDDQFSVERPDGSNFTLKIRSTKLEDSAMYFCASTEEVFQPQHFGDGTRLSIL.

The chain has TRBV11-3 and TRBJ1-5; D is unclear. Germline CDR1 reads SGHNT; CDR2 reads YENEEA. This CDR3 has 14 residues. Trimming cost V 5 bases and J 1 base, with 9 bases left between them. DNA of the CDR3: TGTGCCAGCAGCGGGTCTAGGAGCAATCAGCCCCAGCATTTT. Translated, it gives CASSGSRSNQPQHF. Complete variable domain (other parts from reference TRBV11-3 and TRBJ1-5): EAGVVQSPRYKIIEKKQPVAFWCNPISGHNTLYWYLQNLGQGPELLIRYENEEAVDDSQLPKDRFSAERLKGVDSTLKIQPAELGDSAVYLCASSGSRSNQPQHFGDGTRLSIL.

This clone was detected once. The chain couples TRBV30 to TRBJ2-5; D perhaps matches TRBD2 (5 bases). Trimming took 0 bases from V and 2 from J, leaving 13 bases between them. Germline assignment: CDR1 GTSNPN and CDR2 SVGIG (reference sequence). This CDR3 is 15 amino acids long. CDR3 in amino acids: CAWSVRGLPQETQYF. The DNA of the CDR3 is TGTGCCTGGAGTGTACGCGGGCTTCCTCAAGAGACCCAGTACTTC.

The V and J genes are TRBV5-6 and TRBJ2-7; TRBD2 aligns across 12 bases. The CDR3 extends over 19 amino acids. CDR1 and CDR2 (germline): SGHDT, YYEEEE. With 4 bases clipped from V and 0 bases from J, the junction kept 14 bases outside the gene matches. CDR3 protein: CASSTIPGLAGISSYEQYF. Here the CDR3 DNA reads TGTGCCAGCAGCACTATTCCGGGACTAGCGGGTATCAGCTCCTACGAGCAGTACTTC. The full variable domain, its missing parts supplied by reference TRBV5-6 and TRBJ2-7, is DAGVTQSPTHLIKTRGQQVTLRCSPKSGHDTVSWYQQALGQGPQFIFQYYEEEERQRGNFPDRFSGHQFPNYSSELNVNALLLGDSALYLCASSTIPGLAGISSYEQYFGPGTRLTVT.

The rearrangement uses TRBV10-2 and TRBJ2-4; TRBD2 might be the D (6 bases). Germline V CDR1 and CDR2: WSHSY, SAAADI. Trimming shortened V by 5 bases and J by 1 base, and 12 bases separated the two germline ends. The CDR3 has 15 residues. The CDR3 DNA is TGCGCCAGCAGTCAACTAGCTTTCGCCAAAAACATTCAGTACTTC. Translation: CASSQLAFAKNIQYF.